This T cell receptor beta chain comes out of a study of OX40 agonist ivuxolimab in advanced cancers. Libraries were prepared by immunoSEQ multiplex PCR; TCRdb keeps only in-frame clonotypes and omits some of them. The sample yields around 65,000 clones, over 60% seen once. The TCR sequence derives from an adult with an advanced solid tumor such as melanoma, head and neck, liver or kidney cancer. This specimen consisted of CD4+ or CD8+ T cells sorted from blood, obtained in a trial of the OX40 agonist ivuxolimab.

The CDR3 spells CASSIVTSSYNEQFF. Written as DNA, the CDR3 is TGTGCCAGTAGTATAGTAACTAGCTCCTACAATGAGCAGTTCTTC. The V gene is TRBV19, the J gene TRBJ2-1, with D tentatively TRBD2 (5 bases). The CDR3 consists of 15 residues. Trimming cost V 1 base and J 0 bases, with 7 bases left between them. The V gene's germline CDR1 is LNHDA and CDR2 SQIVND (reference sequence).